What follows are 24 T cell receptor beta chains derived from one specimen sequenced in a study of blood T cells in healthy people across ages (dated by TCRdb to the mid-2010s). Libraries were prepared through 5' RACE. The sample was run on an Illumina HiSeq 2500. A second PCR of roughly 6 to 11 cycles was run with a J-beta primer mix and a sample-barcoded 5' primer. TCRdb reanalyzed the raw reads on its own, using fastp at Q25 for trimming and MiXCR for clone calling, and kept in-frame beta chains. All rows with the same CDR3 protein become a single entry with the most common DNA and genes. The sample table contains about 1.4 million distinct CDR3 sequences; only one count was recorded for 45% to 70% of them. Clones ranked in the top ten supply 5% to 7% of the sample. Sequences were obtained from blood. These receptors were taken from a man younger than 35 in good health.

The CDR3 sequence: CSVELVGTNYEQYF. The CDR3 DNA follows: TGCAGCGTTGAACTTGTGGGGACTAACTACGAGCAGTACTTC. This sequence joins TRBV29-1 and TRBJ2-7; 7 nucleotides match TRBD2. The CDR3 is 14 residues long. Trimming at V came to 2 bases and at J to 3 bases, leaving 7 bases not matched to a gene. Germline V gives CDR1 SQVTM, CDR2 ANQGSEA.

This chain uses TRBV28 with TRBJ2-1; D not certain. Trimming removed 2 bases from V and 5 bases from J, with 7 bases in between. The CDR3 covers 13 residues. Germline-derived CDR1 and CDR2 are MDHEN and SYDVKM. The CDR3 DNA is TGTGCCAGCAGTTTAAGGGATGACAATGAGCAGTTCTTC. This codes for CASSLRDDNEQFF.

The chain has TRBV25-1 and TRBJ2-7; D not resolved. Trimming stripped 1 base from V and 2 bases from J, with 15 bases between. Germline loops: CDR1 MGHDK, CDR2 SYGVNS. The CDR3 spans 16 residues. The CDR3 loop reads CASSESVAVTPYEQYF. The CDR3 coding sequence is TGTGCCAGCAGTGAATCGGTGGCAGTGACACCCTACGAGCAGTACTTC.

V and J are TRBV30 and TRBJ2-2; 9 nucleotides match TRBD2. Germline trimming cut 8 bases from V and 5 bases from J; bases unmatched to any gene: 3. Germline loops: CDR1 GTSNPN, CDR2 SVGIG (reference sequence). The CDR3 runs 12 residues. CDR3 sequence: CAAGLATGELFF. Here the CDR3 DNA reads TGTGCCGCGGGACTAGCTACCGGGGAGCTGTTTTTT.

This clonotype was seen repeatedly, ten times or more. The chain links TRBV28 to TRBJ2-1; D unresolved. CDR3 size: 12 residues. Germline assignment: CDR1 MDHEN and CDR2 SYDVKM. The V end lost 6 bases, the J end lost 4 bases, and 7 bases lay between the germline ends. The CDR3 DNA follows: TGTGCCAGCAGCTTAAGGTACAATGAGCAGTTCTTC. Its protein product is CASSLRYNEQFF. The complete variable domain, with remaining parts taken from reference TRBV28 and TRBJ2-1, reads DVKVTQSSRYLVKRTGEKVFLECVQDMDHENMFWYRQDPGLGLRLIYFSYDVKMKEKGDIPEGYSVSREKKERFSLILESASTNQTSMYLCASSLRYNEQFFGPGTRLTVL.

This chain uses TRBV11-2 with TRBJ2-3, with TRBD1 matching over 7 bases. CDR3 size: 15 residues. Unmatched junction bases numbered 4, after V lost 4 bases and J lost 0 bases. The germline CDR1 and CDR2 sequences are SGHAT and FQNNGV. In DNA form, the CDR3 reads TGTGCCAGCAGCTCGACAGGGCCTAGCACAGATACGCAGTATTTT. As protein: CASSSTGPSTDTQYF.

This clonotype was counted only a few times. J is TRBJ2-4 and V is TRBV14, with D tentatively TRBD2 (6 bases). Trimming took 0 bases from V and 8 from J, leaving 11 bases between them. Germline V gene lookup returns CDR1 SGHDN and CDR2 FVKESK. The CDR3 has 14 residues. CDR3 region: CASSQEVGGDIQYF. The CDR3 DNA reads as TGTGCCAGCAGCCAAGAAGTGGGGGGTGACATTCAGTACTTC.

J is TRBJ2-7 and V is TRBV5-8; D is undetermined. CDR1 and CDR2 (germline): SGHTS, YDEGEE. Trimming left V 0 bases short and J 6 bases short, with 16 bases between. The length of the CDR3 is 15 residues. CDR3 amino acids: CASSLARNPRREQYF. The CDR3 DNA is TGTGCCAGCAGCTTGGCCCGTAACCCCCGTCGCGAGCAGTACTTC.

V is TRBV5-4 and J is TRBJ2-1; 9 bases match TRBD2. Trimming cost V 0 bases and J 6 bases; bases outside gene matches: 7. Per the germline V gene, CDR1 is SGHNT and CDR2 is YYREEE (reference sequence). This CDR3 spans 16 amino acids. The CDR3: CASSLDGASGVNEQFF. The CDR3 bases are TGTGCCAGCAGCTTGGATGGGGCTAGCGGGGTCAATGAGCAGTTCTTC.

In its sample, this clonotype was seen a few times. The chain combines TRBV27 with TRBJ1-2; 8 bases map to TRBD1. Germline V gene lookup returns CDR1 MNHEY and CDR2 SMNVEV (reference sequence). Trimming took 5 bases from V and 7 from J; bases not matched to a gene: 12. This CDR3 is 15 amino acids long. CDR3 nucleotides: TGTGCCAGCAGTATCGGACAGGGAGGTTGGGCTGGCTACACCTTC. This codes for CASSIGQGGWAGYTF.

DNA of the CDR3: TGTGCCACCAGCAGAGAGAGGAGTAACACTGAAGCTTTCTTT. This codes for CATSRERSNTEAFF. V gene TRBV15 combines with J gene TRBJ1-1; D unresolved. Between the trimmed V and J ends, which lost 0 bases and 2 bases, there was a span of 7 bases. CDR1 is LNHNV and CDR2 is YYDKDF in the germline V gene (reference sequence). This CDR3 region has 14 residues.

A few counts support this clonotype. The V and J genes are TRBV25-1 and TRBJ1-4, with 10 bases lining up with TRBD1. The germline CDR1 and CDR2 sequences are MGHDK and SYGVNS. The CDR3 is made up of 16 amino acids. With 6 bases clipped from V and 8 bases from J, the junction kept 12 bases outside the gene matches. CDR3 sequence reads: CASSKPEVGQGEKLFF. The CDR3 DNA reads as TGTGCCAGCAGCAAGCCCGAGGTGGGACAGGGGGAAAAACTGTTTTTT.

This clonotype is a singleton in its sample. The J gene is TRBJ2-7, the V gene TRBV4-1; possible D gene TRBD2, 5 bases. Trimming removed 3 bases from V and 6 bases from J, with 18 bases in between. Germline CDR1 reads MGHRA; CDR2 reads YSYEKL. CDR3 size: 15 residues. Here the CDR3 reads CASSQNSLASGEQYF. The CDR3 DNA reads as TGCGCCAGCAGCCAGAATAGTCTAGCCTCGGGCGAGCAGTACTTC.

The chain combines TRBV7-8 with TRBJ2-7; no clear D. CDR1 is SGHVS, CDR2 FQNEAQ, per germline. The V end was cut by 2 bases, the J end by 1 base, with 12 bases between. The CDR3 is 15 residues long. CDR3: CASSLLASESYEQYF. The CDR3 nucleotides read TGTGCCAGCAGCTTACTCGCGTCAGAATCCTACGAGCAGTACTTC.

The rearrangement joins TRBV5-1 to TRBJ2-1; 9 positions match TRBD2. CDR1 is SGHRS and CDR2 is YFSETQ in the germline V gene. The V gene end was trimmed by 7 bases and the J gene end by 0 bases; junction bases not matched to a gene: 2. The CDR3 covers 14 residues. In DNA form, the CDR3 reads TGCGCCAGCTATAGCGGGAGCTCCTACAATGAGCAGTTCTTC. Encoded protein: CASYSGSSYNEQFF.

This chain connects TRBV9 to TRBJ2-5, with D possibly called TRBD1 or TRBD2 (5 bases each). V was cut by 4 bases and J by 0 bases, with 13 bases left in between. CDR1 SGDLS and CDR2 YYNGEE come from the germline V gene. This CDR3 spans 15 amino acids. The CDR3 coding sequence is TGTGCCAGCAGCCTTGGGTGGGGGTACCAAGAGACCCAGTACTTC. Its translation: CASSLGWGYQETQYF.

The gene calls are TRBV21-1 and TRBJ1-4; the table's D call TRBD1 went unverified against the DNA. TRBV21-1 is a pseudogene. The CDR3 length is 13 residues. The CDR3 coding sequence is TGTGCCAGCCACGCGACAGGGTTTGAAAAACTGTTTTTT. Protein product: CASHATGFEKLFF.

There are a few counts of this clonotype. The chain recombines TRBV4-2 with TRBJ2-5; 8 nucleotides agree with TRBD2. With 0 bases clipped from V and 3 bases from J, the junction kept 12 bases outside the gene matches. The CDR3 has 18 residues. The V gene's germline CDR1 is LGHNA and CDR2 YNFKEQ. This CDR3 reads CASSQDQGPIAGKETQYF. DNA for the CDR3: TGTGCCAGCAGCCAAGATCAGGGACCTATAGCGGGGAAAGAGACCCAGTACTTC.

The chain links TRBV27 to TRBJ1-2; the D gene is possibly TRBD1 (6 bases). The CDR3 runs to 13 residues. The germline gives CDR1 MNHEY, CDR2 SMNVEV (reference sequence). V was trimmed by 6 bases and J by 8 bases, leaving 16 bases between them. CDR3 region: CASRGTGRGGYTF. CDR3 sequence (DNA): TGTGCCAGCAGGGGAACAGGGCGAGGCGGCTACACCTTC.

The chain recombines TRBV12-3 or TRBV12-4 with TRBJ2-7; tentatively, D is TRBD2 (6 bases). V lost 8 bases and J lost 3, with 17 bases in between. The CDR3 runs to 14 residues. The CDR3 is CASSKPGLLYEQYF. In DNA form, the CDR3 reads TGTGCCAGCTCTAAACCGGGACTTCTCTACGAGCAGTACTTC.

The rearrangement uses TRBV21-1 and TRBJ2-7. TRBV21-1 is labeled a pseudogene. This CDR3 is 15 amino acids long. CDR3 in amino acids: CASSNRAGDAYEQYF. CDR3 in DNA: TGTGCCAGCAGCAATAGAGCAGGAGACGCCTACGAGCAGTACTTC.

The chain joins TRBV20-1 to TRBJ1-1; D is uncertain. Trimming took off 5 bases at V and 1 base at J, with 8 bases between the two ends. Looked up from germline, CDR1 is DFQATT and CDR2 is SNEGSKA (reference sequence). The CDR3 spans 12 residues. In DNA, the CDR3 is TGCAGTGCTTTTGTACAGAACACTGAAGCTTTCTTT. It encodes CSAFVQNTEAFF.

The V and J genes are TRBV3-1 and TRBJ2-7; 9 nucleotides match TRBD1. CDR1 is LGHDT, CDR2 YNNKEL, per germline (reference sequence). This CDR3 comprises 16 residues. V was pared by 0 bases and J by 1 base, with 4 bases of the junction left unmatched. CDR3 in DNA: TGTGCCAGCAGCCAAGATGCGGGACAGGGTTCCTACGAGCAGTACTTC. It is translated as CASSQDAGQGSYEQYF.

This clonotype was seen a single time. The V gene is TRBV7-9, the J gene TRBJ2-7; D gene uncertain. V lost 8 bases and J lost 0, with 11 bases in between. CDR1 and CDR2 from the germline V gene are SEHNR and FQNEAQ (reference sequence). This CDR3 spans 13 amino acids. The DNA of the CDR3 is TGTGCCAGCGGCCCGTCAGCCTCCTACGAGCAGTACTTC. It codes for CASGPSASYEQYF.